The 31 T cell receptor beta chains given below trace back to one sample, sequenced in a study of T cell repertoires in cytomegalovirus infection. TCRdb reanalysed the reads using MiXCR and keeps one entry per CDR3 protein. The profile shows around 770,000 distinct CDR3 sequences, about 28% of them singletons. Their target antigens are unknown. The sample was cultured CD8+ T cells from PBMCs, taken from culture after CMV antigen stimulation. The receptors here all came from a human donor in good health (CMV status not recorded). Some clones in this sample may be carry-over from other donors' samples.

The V call is TRBV7-6, the J call TRBJ2-7; 7 positions match TRBD2. Germline CDR1 and CDR2: SGHVS and FNYEAQ. Germline trimming cut 4 bases from V and 3 bases from J; bases unmatched to any gene: 6. The CDR3 is 14 residues long. In DNA form, the CDR3 reads TGTGCCAGCAGCTGCGGGACTACAGACTACGAGCAGTACTTC. Protein sequence: CASSCGTTDYEQYF.

This clonotype turned up a few times. V gene TRBV7-8 combines with J gene TRBJ2-2, with D maybe TRBD1 (6 bases). V lost 0 bases to trimming and J lost 0 bases, with 20 bases between them. CDR1 SGHVS and CDR2 FQNEAQ come from the germline V gene. The CDR3 loop spans 20 amino acids. The CDR3 protein is CASSLAFFPRDNANTGELFF. The CDR3 DNA reads TGTGCCAGCAGCTTAGCGTTTTTTCCCAGGGACAACGCGAACACCGGGGAGCTGTTTTTT.

The CDR3 coding sequence is TGCAGTGCTAGAGATCTAGCGGGGGGGCCGAATAATGAGCAGTTCTTC. As protein: CSARDLAGGPNNEQFF. The chain uses TRBV20-1 and TRBJ2-1; 12 positions agree with TRBD2. The germline V gene encodes CDR1 DFQATT and CDR2 SNEGSKA (reference sequence). The CDR3 length is 16 residues. V lost 0 bases and J lost 7; bases outside the gene matches: 7.

J is TRBJ1-4 and V is TRBV7-2, with TRBD1 matching over 7 bases. Germline assignment: CDR1 SGHTA and CDR2 FQGNSA. Losses at the gene ends were 10 bases for V and 6 bases for J; bases not matched to a gene: 8. The CDR3 length is 13 residues. CDR3 in DNA: TGTGCCACTACGGACAGGAGGGATGAAAAACTGTTTTTT. As protein: CATTDRRDEKLFF.

This clonotype was observed many times. The rearrangement uses TRBV7-6 and TRBJ1-4; D is perhaps TRBD1 (6 bases). V dropped 5 bases and J dropped 8 bases, with 15 bases sitting between them. CDR3 length: 14 residues. Germline CDR1 SGHVS, CDR2 FNYEAQ. The CDR3 DNA reads TGTGCCAGCAGCCTAACAGGGACCAAGGAAAAACTGTTTTTT. Amino acids: CASSLTGTKEKLFF. The full variable domain, with the rest looked up from reference TRBV7-6 and TRBJ1-4, is GAGVSQSPRYKVTKRGQDVALRCDPISGHVSLYWYRQALGQGPEFLTYFNYEAQQDKSGLPNDRFSAERPEGSISTLTIQRTEQRDSAMYRCASSLTGTKEKLFFGSGTQLSVL.

Only a few counts were recorded for this clonotype. The chain carries TRBV25-1 and TRBJ2-2, with D perhaps TRBD1 or TRBD2 (5 bases each). Germline-derived CDR1 and CDR2 are MGHDK and SYGVNS. This CDR3 has 21 amino acids. V was trimmed by 5 bases and J by 2 bases, leaving 30 bases between them. As DNA, the CDR3 is TGTGCCAGCAGTAATCCGGGGCTAAGCGACCGTCACGAACCAAACACCGGGGAGCTGTTTTTT. Encoded protein: CASSNPGLSDRHEPNTGELFF.

This chain uses TRBV15 with TRBJ2-2; TRBD2 matches at 11 bases. Germline assignment: CDR1 LNHNV and CDR2 YYDKDF (reference sequence). J lost 7 bases, V lost 3 bases, and 10 bases had no gene match. This CDR3 is 17 amino acids long. The CDR3 here is CATSSPPGTSGNGELFF. CDR3 coding DNA: TGTGCCACCAGCAGCCCCCCCGGGACTAGCGGCAACGGGGAGCTGTTTTTT. Full variable domain (missing parts from reference TRBV15 and TRBJ2-2): DAMVIQNPRYQVTQFGKPVTLSCSQTLNHNVMYWYQQKSSQAPKLLFHYYDKDFNNEADTPDNFQSRRPNTSFCFLDIRSPGLGDTAMYLCATSSPPGTSGNGELFFGEGSRLTVL.

This clonotype was seen just once. This chain connects TRBV2 to TRBJ2-3; 9 nucleotides line up with TRBD2. From germline, CDR1 is SNHLY and CDR2 FYNNEI. The junction had 9 bases not matched to a gene; V was cut back by 8 bases and J by 9 bases. This CDR3 spans 13 amino acids. The CDR3 loop is CASFGGGAATQYF. The CDR3 bases are TGTGCCAGCTTCGGCGGGGGGGCTGCCACGCAGTATTTT.

This chain connects TRBV11-2 to TRBJ2-1; TRBD1 agrees at 9 bases. The V gene end was trimmed by 5 bases and the J gene end by 10 bases; junction bases not matched to a gene: 15. Germline V lookup: CDR1 SGHAT, CDR2 FQNNGV. The CDR3 is 16 amino acids. CDR3: CASSRSTGGIGGEQFF. CDR3 bases: TGTGCCAGCAGCCGAAGTACAGGGGGCATAGGTGGGGAGCAGTTCTTC.

This clonotype has only a few counts. The rearrangement joins TRBV7-9 to TRBJ2-2; 10 bases line up with TRBD1. Germline V gene data show CDR1 as SEHNR and CDR2 as FQNEAQ (reference sequence). The CDR3 totals 17 residues. The J segment lost 6 bases and the V segment lost 2 bases, leaving 9 bases of the junction unmatched. CDR3 sequence: CASSLNPGQGSSGELFF. The CDR3 DNA reads TGTGCCAGCAGCTTAAATCCGGGACAGGGGTCCTCCGGGGAGCTGTTTTTT.

This clonotype has at least ten counts. The gene calls are TRBV7-9 and TRBJ2-5, with 10 bases fitting TRBD1. The V gene's germline CDR1 is SEHNR and CDR2 FQNEAQ (reference sequence). With V trimmed by 5 bases and J by 5 bases, 11 bases remained unmatched. The CDR3 is 16 residues long. CDR3 DNA sequence: TGTGCCAGCAGCAAACAAAAGGGACAGGGGTTGGAGACCCAGTACTTC. Protein sequence: CASSKQKGQGLETQYF. Full variable domain (remainder filled in from reference TRBV7-9 and TRBJ2-5): DTGVSQNPRHKITKRGQNVTFRCDPISEHNRLYWYRQTLGQGPEFLTYFQNEAQLEKSRLLSDRFSAERPKGSFSTLEIQRTEQGDSAMYLCASSKQKGQGLETQYFGPGTRLLVL.

This clonotype came up a few times. The V call is TRBV12-3 or TRBV12-4, the J call TRBJ1-5, with D perhaps matching TRBD1 (5 bases). The CDR3 sequence is 13 residues long. Trimming removed 6 bases at V and 2 bases at J, with 8 bases between. CDR3 amino acids: CASRQDGNQPQHF. The CDR3 region has the DNA TGTGCCAGCAGACAGGATGGCAATCAGCCCCAGCATTTT.

This sequence joins TRBV25-1 and TRBJ2-2; the match to TRBD2 covers 7 bases. Per germline, CDR1 MGHDK and CDR2 SYGVNS. V trimming: 3 bases; J trimming: 0 bases; junction bases outside the gene matches: 7. CDR3 length: 17 amino acids. For the CDR3, the DNA is TGTGCCAGCAGTGAGGAACTAGCGATCGCGAACACCGGGGAGCTGTTTTTT. Translated: CASSEELAIANTGELFF.

This clonotype was detected a few times. At one end the junction does not follow the germline gene, possibly because of a read error. The J gene is TRBJ2-4, the V gene TRBV6-5, with 7 bases matching TRBD1. This CDR3 has 18 residues. Per the germline V gene, CDR1 is MNHEY and CDR2 is SVGAGI. Here the CDR3 DNA reads TGTGCCAGCAGTGACTCTCTAGACAGGGTGGGCTATAAAAACATTCAGTACTTC. This encodes CASSDSLDRVGYKNIQYF.

This clonotype was recorded many times. The chain combines TRBV19 with TRBJ1-1; the D is unclear. The CDR3 covers 13 residues. V gave up 9 bases and J gave up 1 base, with 12 bases separating them. Germline V gene sequence: CDR1 LNHDA, CDR2 SQIVND (reference sequence). The CDR3 sequence is CASSFGPNTEAFF. The CDR3 bases are TGTGCCAGCAGCTTCGGTCCGAACACTGAAGCTTTCTTT.

The table lists this clonotype with a few counts. The rearrangement links TRBV7-2 to TRBJ2-1, with no clear D. Germline CDR1 reads SGHTA; CDR2 reads FQGNSA. Trimming cost V 1 base and J 8 bases, with 15 bases left between them. CDR3 length equals 15 residues. CDR3 DNA: TGTGCCAGCAGCTTAGGGGTACAGCTTTGGGATGAGCAGTTCTTC. This codes for CASSLGVQLWDEQFF.

This clonotype was detected a few times. The J gene is TRBJ1-4, the V gene TRBV19; D is undetermined. V lost 6 bases to trimming and J lost 4 bases, with 15 bases between them. The CDR3 spans 15 residues. CDR1 is LNHDA, CDR2 SQIVND, per germline (reference sequence). The CDR3 bases are TGTGCCAGTAGCGCTACGTGGGCGCTTAATGAAAAACTGTTTTTT. Protein sequence: CASSATWALNEKLFF. The full variable domain, completed using reference TRBV19 and TRBJ1-4, is DGGITQSPKYLFRKEGQNVTLSCEQNLNHDAMYWYRQDPGQGLRLIYYSQIVNDFQKGDIAEGYSVSREKKESFPLTVTSAQKNPTAFYLCASSATWALNEKLFFGSGTQLSVL.

The chain joins TRBV7-6 to TRBJ1-4; D is unresolved. Germline CDR1 is SGHVS and CDR2 is FNYEAQ. V was shortened by 5 bases and J by 5 bases, with 12 bases between the two germline ends. The CDR3 contains 14 residues. CDR3 sequence (DNA): TGTGCCAGCAGCCGATCAGTGGAGAATGAAAAACTGTTTTTT. Translated: CASSRSVENEKLFF. Variable domain in full (rest from reference TRBV7-6 and TRBJ1-4): GAGVSQSPRYKVTKRGQDVALRCDPISGHVSLYWYRQALGQGPEFLTYFNYEAQQDKSGLPNDRFSAERPEGSISTLTIQRTEQRDSAMYRCASSRSVENEKLFFGSGTQLSVL.

Only a few counts were recorded for this clonotype. The chain couples TRBV2 to TRBJ1-4; D is perhaps TRBD1 (6 bases). The CDR3 extends over 20 amino acids. Germline values: CDR1 SNHLY, CDR2 FYNNEI. Between the trimmed V and J ends, which lost 6 bases and 3 bases, there was a span of 29 bases. CDR3 sequence (DNA): TGTGCCAGCAGCACTCCTTCAGGGACACTTACCCCCTCTTCTAATGAAAAACTGTTTTTT. This sequence encodes CASSTPSGTLTPSSNEKLFF.

Ten or more counts support this clonotype. The chain is built from TRBV27 and TRBJ2-1; perhaps TRBD2 as D (6 bases). This CDR3 is built from 18 residues. Trimming took 8 bases from V and 3 from J, leaving 26 bases between them. The germline V gene has CDR1 MNHEY and CDR2 SMNVEV (reference sequence). The CDR3 loop is CASRLGGASKKGYNEQFF. The CDR3 region has the DNA TGTGCCAGCCGCCTGGGCGGGGCGTCTAAAAAGGGCTACAATGAGCAGTTCTTC.

The chain uses TRBV12-3 or TRBV12-4 and TRBJ2-1; 13 bases match TRBD2. Germline trimming cut 1 base from V and 0 bases from J; bases unmatched to any gene: 15. The CDR3 extends over 22 amino acids. CDR3 DNA sequence: TGTGCCAGCAGTTTAGTTGATCGAACTAGCGGGGGGGCCAAAGGCTCCTACAATGAGCAGTTCTTC. It encodes CASSLVDRTSGGAKGSYNEQFF.

The rearrangement uses TRBV4-3 and TRBJ2-3; maybe TRBD2 (7 bases). The CDR3 length is 15 residues. CDR1 LGHNA and CDR2 YSLEER come from the germline V gene. Trimming stripped 7 bases from V and 4 bases from J, with 18 bases between. In nucleotides, the CDR3 is TGCGCCAGCAAGGAAGACGCGGGGGCCGCAGATACGCAGTATTTT. It codes for CASKEDAGAADTQYF.

The sample holds one count of this clonotype. The V and J genes are TRBV15 and TRBJ2-5; TRBD1 is a possible D gene (8 bases). The CDR3 covers 15 residues. The germline V gene encodes CDR1 LNHNV and CDR2 YYDKDF (reference sequence). Trimming pared 4 bases from V and 1 base from J, leaving 13 bases between. The CDR3 sequence: CATSTTGGAQETQYF. In DNA, the CDR3 is TGTGCCACCAGCACCACAGGGGGGGCCCAAGAGACCCAGTACTTC.

This clonotype was recorded many times. The rearrangement joins TRBV7-6 to TRBJ2-5, with TRBD2 matching 9 bases. V lost 3 bases, J lost 4 bases, and 9 bases stayed unmatched. CDR3 length: 16 residues. Looked up from germline, CDR1 is SGHVS and CDR2 is FNYEAQ. Here the CDR3 reads CASSFGSGGPVETQYF. In DNA form, the CDR3 reads TGTGCCAGCAGCTTCGGGAGCGGGGGGCCAGTAGAGACCCAGTACTTC.

The rearrangement links TRBV9 to TRBJ2-3; D remains unclear. Germline V gives CDR1 SGDLS, CDR2 YYNGEE. This CDR3 contains 13 residues. Trimming took off 3 bases at V and 3 bases at J, with 8 bases between the two ends. The CDR3 nucleotides are TGTGCCAGCAGCGCCTTCGCAACAGATACGCAGTATTTT. Protein product: CASSAFATDTQYF.

This clonotype came up many times. The chain couples TRBV7-6 to TRBJ2-1; D is unclear. The CDR3 is made up of 15 amino acids. V was shortened by 1 base and J by 2 bases, with 9 bases between the two germline ends. The germline V gene encodes CDR1 SGHVS and CDR2 FNYEAQ. Here the CDR3 reads CASSLVAVPYNEQFF. CDR3 DNA: TGTGCCAGCAGCTTAGTCGCTGTACCCTACAATGAGCAGTTCTTC.

This clonotype was seen a few times. V usage is TRBV12-3 or TRBV12-4 and J usage is TRBJ2-2; unclear D gene. The V end lost 2 bases, the J end lost 7 bases, and 14 bases lay between the germline ends. There are 15 residues in the CDR3. CDR3 DNA: TGTGCCAGCAGTTTAACACCCCATAAGCTCGGGGAGCTGTTTTTT. Protein product: CASSLTPHKLGELFF.

Concerning this clonotype itself: Just one base apart from a much larger clone, this may be a read error. Given the absence of the conserved phenylalanine or tryptophan at the CDR3 end, a read error is likely. The chain is built from TRBV20-1 and TRBJ1-2, with D unclear. V was clipped by 1 base and J by 4 bases, with 10 bases between them. Germline V gives CDR1 DFQATT, CDR2 SNEGSKA (reference sequence). This CDR3 has 13 residues. CDR3: CSARVQAAYGYTS. As DNA, the CDR3 is TGCAGTGCTAGAGTGCAGGCCGCCTATGGCTACACCTCC.

This clonotype was counted only a few times. The rearrangement uses TRBV6-1 and TRBJ2-3, with TRBD1 matching over 7 bases. The length of the CDR3 is 15 residues. Germline V lookup: CDR1 MNHNS, CDR2 SASEGT. V shed 5 bases, J shed 2 bases, and the junction held 7 bases outside the gene matches. The DNA of the CDR3 is TGTGCCAGCAGTCTCGGGACAGCGACCACAGATACGCAGTATTTT. Its translation is CASSLGTATTDTQYF.

The rearrangement joins TRBV12-3 or TRBV12-4 to TRBJ1-1; no clear D. Trimming took 3 bases from V and 2 from J, leaving 13 bases between them. The CDR3 loop spans 15 amino acids. As DNA, the CDR3 is TGTGCCAGCAGTTTTTATACGGGAGCCAACACTGAAGCTTTCTTT. It codes for CASSFYTGANTEAFF.

This clonotype has only a few counts. The chain links TRBV7-6 to TRBJ2-5, with D unclear. V was trimmed by 5 bases and J by 0 bases, leaving 10 bases between them. The CDR3 is made up of 14 amino acids. CDR1 and CDR2 from the germline V gene are SGHVS and FNYEAQ. The CDR3 sequence: CASSRGQYQETQYF. The DNA for the CDR3 is TGTGCCAGCAGCCGAGGCCAATACCAAGAGACCCAGTACTTC.